The present entry profiles one TCR beta chain with its context. Its target is not known. This entry is derived from a study of CXCR3-negative and CXCR3-positive naive CD8 T cells. Study-level findings and limits: The study found comparably high diversity in both naive subsets and much lower diversity in memory CD8+ cells. Both naive subsets, CXCR3-negative and CXCR3-positive, displayed similar TRBV-TRBJ usage, unlike memory cells. CXCR3 expression partially decreased after cryopreservation; most assays used fresh PBMCs.

Using triplicate sorts, 300,000 or so cells were collected each time from every CD8+ T cell subset. Via 5' RACE with UMI labels, TRB cDNA libraries were prepared. TCRdb re-called the 5' RACE reads and shows each CDR3 protein once, DNA omitted. The sample is made up of 20,000 to 25,000 distinct CDR3 sequences, and the top ten hold more than 15% of it. Germline V gene data show CDR1 as SGHRS and CDR2 as YFSETQ. CDR3 length: 12 residues. This clonotype originated in a human donor in good health. Some clones in this sample may be carry-over from other donors' samples. The chain is built from TRBV5-1 and TRBJ2-3. Sequencing was done on a sample of memory CD8+ T cells from blood. CDR3 amino acids: CASSVTSDTQYF.